This record covers a single T cell receptor (beta chain). Antigen unknown. This CDR3 is 13 amino acids long. Trimming pared 5 bases from V and 3 bases from J, leaving 11 bases between. Germline V gene lookup returns CDR1 SEHNR and CDR2 FQNEAQ (reference sequence). The sample belongs to a study of tumor-infiltrating lymphocytes in primary liver carcinoma. Study details: Patients underwent surgical resection for primary liver carcinoma. Spanning 4.2 to 10 cm, the tumors were T1-T3 N0M0.

The researchers produced TCR beta cDNA from approximately 460 ng total RNA with a constant-region primer. Libraries of TCR beta came from three nested multiplex PCR rounds with slightly modified ARM-PCR. Amplification in the first two PCR rounds was performed using TRBV1-TRBV30 forward primers and a C-beta reverse primer for approximately 10 cycles each. Via MiXCR, TCRdb re-called the multiplex PCR reads, giving one row per CDR3 protein. The sample contains approximately 320,000 distinct CDR3 sequences, 58% of which appear only once. Points from the study as a whole: Tumor specimens were characterized by a significantly higher top-250-clone fraction than blood (p = 0.039). Lower overlap was observed for tumor-adjacent and tumor-blood pairs relative to tumor region pairs.

Both blood RNA, taken from unsorted whole blood, and germline DNA were extracted. The sample was peripheral blood. This chain connects TRBV7-9 to TRBJ2-7, with D perhaps TRBD1 (5 bases). This TCR was sampled from a woman aged 25 to 39 with primary liver carcinoma and hepatitis B virus infection. CDR3 bases: TGTGCCAGCAGCCCACAGGACCGCTACGAGCAGTACTTC. Protein sequence: CASSPQDRYEQYF.